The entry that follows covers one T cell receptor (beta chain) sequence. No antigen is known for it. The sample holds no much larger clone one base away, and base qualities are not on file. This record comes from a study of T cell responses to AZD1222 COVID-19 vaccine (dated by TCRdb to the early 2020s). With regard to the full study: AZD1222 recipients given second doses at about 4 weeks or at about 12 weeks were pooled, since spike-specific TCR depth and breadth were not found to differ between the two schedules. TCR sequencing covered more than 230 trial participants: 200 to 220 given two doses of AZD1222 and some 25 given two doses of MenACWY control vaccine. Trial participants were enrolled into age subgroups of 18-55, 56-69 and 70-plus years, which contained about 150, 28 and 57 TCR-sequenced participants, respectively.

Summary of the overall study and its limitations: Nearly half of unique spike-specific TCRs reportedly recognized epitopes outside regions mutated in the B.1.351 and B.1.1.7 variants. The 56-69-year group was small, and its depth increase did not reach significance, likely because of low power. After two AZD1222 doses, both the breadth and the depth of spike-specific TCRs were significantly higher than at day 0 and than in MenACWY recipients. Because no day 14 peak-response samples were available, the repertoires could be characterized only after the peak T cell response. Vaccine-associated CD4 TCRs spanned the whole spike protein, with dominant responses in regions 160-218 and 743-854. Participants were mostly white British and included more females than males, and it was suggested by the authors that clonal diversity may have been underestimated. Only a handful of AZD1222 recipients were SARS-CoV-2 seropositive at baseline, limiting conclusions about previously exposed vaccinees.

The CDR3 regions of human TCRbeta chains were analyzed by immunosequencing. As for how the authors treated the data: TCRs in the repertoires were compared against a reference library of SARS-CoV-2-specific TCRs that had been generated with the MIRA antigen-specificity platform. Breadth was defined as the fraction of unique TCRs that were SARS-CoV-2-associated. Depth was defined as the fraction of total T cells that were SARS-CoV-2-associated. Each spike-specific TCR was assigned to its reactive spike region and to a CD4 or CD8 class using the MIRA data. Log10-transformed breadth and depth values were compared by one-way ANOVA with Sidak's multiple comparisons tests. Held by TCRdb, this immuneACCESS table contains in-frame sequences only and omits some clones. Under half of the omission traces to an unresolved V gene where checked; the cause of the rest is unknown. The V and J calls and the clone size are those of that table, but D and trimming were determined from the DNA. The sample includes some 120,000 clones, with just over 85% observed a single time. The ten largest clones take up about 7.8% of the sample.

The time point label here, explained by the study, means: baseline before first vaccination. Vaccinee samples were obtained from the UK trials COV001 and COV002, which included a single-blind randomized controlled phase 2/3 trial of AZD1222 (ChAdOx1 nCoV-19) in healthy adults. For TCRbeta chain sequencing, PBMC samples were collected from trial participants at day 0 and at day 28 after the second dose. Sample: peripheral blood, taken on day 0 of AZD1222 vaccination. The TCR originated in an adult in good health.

The DNA sequence is as follows: TGTGCCAGTAGTGACGACAGGCCGTTTGGTTCTGGGGCCAACGTCCTGACTTTC. Its protein reads: CASSDDRPFGSGANVLTF. The receptor chain draws on TRBV19 and TRBJ2-6, with TRBD1 perhaps the D gene, on 6 matching bases. Including the terminal cysteine and phenylalanine, the CDR3 comprises 18 residues. Left in the record is the CDR3 DNA by itself, 54 bases read in frame from the first base. CDR1 and CDR2, looked up from the germline V gene (reference sequence), are LNHDA and SQIVND. V was cut back by 5 bases and J by 1 base, leaving a gap of 18 bases between them.